This T cell receptor beta chain was identified during a study of PD-1 blockade in classical Hodgkin lymphoma. V was clipped by 2 bases and J by 5 bases, with 9 bases between them. The CDR3 is 13 residues long. Germline V gene sequence: CDR1 SGHNT, CDR2 YENEEA. Study-wide results and limits: Why repertoires differed is undefined; disease activity or prior therapy possibly contributed.

This sample's time point: cycle 4 day 1 (C4D1), after 5 to 7 weeks of nivolumab. With no exception, relapse followed autologous stem cell transplantation in all patients, and brentuximab vedotin exposure varied. A note on this clone: Its cognate antigen is unknown.

TCRdb's copy holds only in-frame clones and misses some; the assay was immunoSEQ multiplex PCR. The table lists 43,000 or so clones, 78% of them singletons. This sequence joins TRBV11-3 and TRBJ2-5; weak D call: TRBD2 (6 bases). This TCR was sampled from a human donor with classical Hodgkin lymphoma. Here the sequenced sample was peripheral blood mononuclear cells (PBMCs), taken before the fourth cycle of nivolumab. This CDR3 is CASSLTLAETQYF. CDR3 coding DNA: TGTGCCAGCAGCTTAACCCTAGCGGAGACCCAGTACTTC.